This T cell receptor delta chain was found in a study of gamma-delta T cells after stem cell transplantation. TCRdb re-processed the RT-PCR reads using CATT. The table lists over a thousand delta-chain clones, 45% to 55% of them singletons. Germline V lookup: CDR1 GEAIGNYY, CDR2 EKD. The CDR3 extends over 15 amino acids. V was cut by 0 bases and J by 7 bases, with 17 bases left in between. This sequence was found in a human donor. It is not recorded whose cells these are; they may come from a transplant donor. The sequenced material came from gamma-delta T cells. The rearrangement uses TRDV2 and TRDJ1, with D possibly TRDD3 on 6 matching bases. The CDR3 DNA follows: TGTGCCTGTGACACCTGGGGGTCATCGGAGGGTAAACTCATCTTT. It is translated as CACDTWGSSEGKLIF.